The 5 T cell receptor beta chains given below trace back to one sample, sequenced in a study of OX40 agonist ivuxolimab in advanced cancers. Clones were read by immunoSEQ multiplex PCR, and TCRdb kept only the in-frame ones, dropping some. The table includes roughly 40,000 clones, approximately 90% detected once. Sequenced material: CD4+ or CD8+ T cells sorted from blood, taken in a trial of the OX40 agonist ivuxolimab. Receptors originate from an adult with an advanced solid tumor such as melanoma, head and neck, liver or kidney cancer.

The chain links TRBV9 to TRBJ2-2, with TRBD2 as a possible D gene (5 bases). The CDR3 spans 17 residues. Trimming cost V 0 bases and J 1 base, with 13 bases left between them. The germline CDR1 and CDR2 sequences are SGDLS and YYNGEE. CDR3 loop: CASSVGLVGVNTGELFF. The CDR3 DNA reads TGTGCCAGCAGCGTAGGCCTAGTCGGGGTGAACACCGGGGAGCTGTTTTTT.

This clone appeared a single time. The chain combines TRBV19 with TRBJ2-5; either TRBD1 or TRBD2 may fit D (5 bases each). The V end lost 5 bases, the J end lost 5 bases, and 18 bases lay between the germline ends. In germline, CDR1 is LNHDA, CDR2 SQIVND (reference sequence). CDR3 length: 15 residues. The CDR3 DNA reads TGTGCCAGTAGTCCCGAGACGGGGCGGTTTGAGACCCAGTACTTC. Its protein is CASSPETGRFETQYF.

CDR3 sequence: CAISGGTGDYEQYF. CDR3 nucleotide sequence: TGTGCCATCAGTGGAGGGACAGGGGACTACGAGCAGTACTTC. The chain recombines TRBV10-3 with TRBJ2-7; 10 nucleotides line up with TRBD1. CDR1 and CDR2 (germline): ENHRY, SYGVKD. V was pared by 4 bases and J by 3 bases, with 3 bases of the junction left unmatched. CDR3 size: 14 residues.

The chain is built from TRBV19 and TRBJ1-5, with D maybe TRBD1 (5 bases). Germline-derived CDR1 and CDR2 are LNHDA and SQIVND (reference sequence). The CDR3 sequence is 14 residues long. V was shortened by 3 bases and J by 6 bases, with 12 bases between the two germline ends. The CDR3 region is CASSIKGLGQPQHF. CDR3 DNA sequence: TGTGCCAGTAGTATCAAGGGACTCGGTCAGCCCCAGCATTTT.

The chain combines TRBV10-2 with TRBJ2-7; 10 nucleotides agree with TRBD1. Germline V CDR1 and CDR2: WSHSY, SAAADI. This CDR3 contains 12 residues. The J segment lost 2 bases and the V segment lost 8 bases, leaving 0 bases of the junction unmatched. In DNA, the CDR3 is TGCGCCAGCGGACAGGGGGCCTACGAGCAGTACTTC. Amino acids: CASGQGAYEQYF.